The rows below give T cell receptor beta chains drawn from one sample of a study of T-cell memory formation after mild COVID-19. A single record per CDR3 protein comes from TCRdb applying MiXCR to the 5' RACE reads. Altogether fewer than 300,000 distinct CDR3 sequences are present, about a sixth being singletons, with the ten largest covering roughly 23%. Sequencing was performed on PBMCs or a T cell subset sorted from them (not recorded which). The receptors come from a man aged 18-30 years who had mild COVID-19 (a few samples of this study predate the infection). Cell type and time point are not known. CDR3s include the opening cysteine and the closing phenylalanine or tryptophan. The D gene is left open where the match is weak. The size of a clone is reported for some rows only, either as once, few or many, or as a class for expanded clones.

j_call v_call clone_size d_call cdr3_nt cdr3_aa
TRBJ2-2 TRBV10-3 few TRBD1 TGTGCCACCAGGAACTTGGACAGGGGCACCGGGGAGCTGTTTTTT CATRNLDRGTGELFF
TRBJ2-7 TRBV4-1 few NA TGCGCCAGCAGCCGGGACTTGAGCTCCTACGAGCAGTACTTC CASSRDLSSYEQYF
TRBJ2-1 TRBV12-3/TRBV12-4 few TRBD2 TGTGCCAGCAGTCGAACTAGCGGAACCGTCTACAATGAGCAGTTCTTC CASSRTSGTVYNEQFF
TRBJ2-5 TRBV28 NA NA TGTGCCAGCAGTACCCGGGGGAAAGAGACCCAGTACTTC CASSTRGKETQYF
TRBJ2-1 TRBV6-1 few NA TGTGCCAGCAGTGGCGGTCGGGCGTTCGACAATGAGCAGTTCTTC CASSGGRAFDNEQFF
TRBJ1-5 TRBV20-1 NA TRBD1 TGCAGTGCCTGGAAGACAGGGGAGGGGATTCAGCCCCAGCATTTT CSAWKTGEGIQPQHF
TRBJ2-1 TRBV7-3 few NA TGTGCCAGCAACCCAGGGGTCGGTGAGCAGTTCTTC CASNPGVGEQFF
TRBJ2-5 TRBV25-1 NA NA TGTGCCAGCAGTGAATACAGGGAAGAGACCCAGTACTTC CASSEYREETQYF
TRBJ1-1 TRBV4-1 once TRBD1 TGCGCCAGCAGCCTCGAACAGGGGGCAAGAAGGACTGAAGCTTTCTTT CASSLEQGARRTEAFF
TRBJ2-3 TRBV5-1 few TRBD2 TGCGCCAGCAGCTTGTTGTGGACTAGCAATTGGGCAGATACGCAGTATTTT CASSLLWTSNWADTQYF
TRBJ2-4 TRBV7-9 few NA TGTGCCAGCAGCTTAGTGATCCGGGGAAAAAACATTCAGTACTTC CASSLVIRGKNIQYF
TRBJ2-1 TRBV2 NA TRBD2 TGTGCCAGCAGTGTTTCGGTAGAGGCGGGGGGGTCATGGAATGAGCAGTTCTTC CASSVSVEAGGSWNEQFF
TRBJ2-3 TRBV3-1 NA NA TGTGCCAGCAGCCAAGAAATACTGGCAGATACGCAGTATTTT CASSQEILADTQYF
TRBJ2-2 TRBV27 few NA TGTGCCAGCAGTTTATCGGTTAGGGGGTCAGCGGGCACCGGGGAGCTGTTTTTT CASSLSVRGSAGTGELFF
TRBJ2-5 TRBV7-2 few NA TGTGCCAGCAGCGCCTATCCGGGACTCCAAGAGACCCAGTACTTC CASSAYPGLQETQYF
TRBJ2-1 TRBV14 NA TRBD1 TGTGCCAGCAGCGGGGACAGGGCTGATGAGCAGTTCTTC CASSGDRADEQFF
TRBJ2-2 TRBV6-2/TRBV6-3 few NA TGTGCCAGCAGCGAACTTCGCCGAGACGGAAACACCGGGGAGCTGTTTTTT CASSELRRDGNTGELFF
TRBJ1-1 TRBV4-1 NA NA TGCGCCAGCAGCCAAGTCCGTGGGACTGAAGCTTTCTTT CASSQVRGTEAFF
TRBJ2-3 TRBV29-1 few NA TGCAGCGTTGTAGGCAGGTTAGCGACTACGCAGTATTTT CSVVGRLATTQYF
TRBJ2-7 TRBV12-3/TRBV12-4 few TRBD1 TGTGCCAGCAGTGACAGGGACGAGCAGTACTTC CASSDRDEQYF
TRBJ1-1 TRBV5-1 few NA TGCGCCAGCAGCTTGGAGGGGAAAGGGTCTGAAGCTTTCTTT CASSLEGKGSEAFF
TRBJ2-1 TRBV3-1 few NA TGTGCCACCTCGGTTAGCTCCTACAATGAGCAGTTCTTC CATSVSSYNEQFF
TRBJ1-2 TRBV7-2 NA TRBD1 TGTGCCAGCAGCTTTTCTACAGGGGGCGAATATGGCTACACCTTC CASSFSTGGEYGYTF
TRBJ2-3 TRBV20-1 NA NA TGCAGTGCTAGAAGGGACCCAGATACGCAGTATTTT CSARRDPDTQYF
TRBJ1-1 TRBV29-1 NA TRBD1 TGCAGCGCCAGGGGGCGTTTCTACCCTGAAGCTTTCTTT CSARGRFYPEAFF
TRBJ1-1 TRBV7-9 few TRBD1 TGTGCCAGCAGCGGACAGGGGGCCTACACTGAAGCTTTCTTT CASSGQGAYTEAFF
TRBJ2-3 TRBV12-3/TRBV12-4 NA NA TGTGCCAGCAGTCCGGGGGGCTACACAGATACGCAGTATTTT CASSPGGYTDTQYF
TRBJ1-2 TRBV7-2 many NA TGTGCCAGCAGCTTAGATAGTGGTGGCTACACCTTC CASSLDSGGYTF
TRBJ2-5 TRBV7-6 NA NA TGTGCCAGCAGCGTGACCTGGGAGGGGGCTCAAAAGACCCAGTACTTC CASSVTWEGAQKTQYF
TRBJ2-1 TRBV19 few NA TGTGCCAGTAGTATTGGAGGGGCCAATGAGCAGTTCTTC CASSIGGANEQFF
TRBJ2-1 TRBV4-1 few NA TGCGCCAGCAGCCAAGATTCTCGACAGTTCTACAATGAGCAGTTCTTC CASSQDSRQFYNEQFF
TRBJ2-1 TRBV7-2 few TRBD1 TGTGCCAGCAGCCAAGGGACAGGGGGTAGGAATGAGCAGTTCTTC CASSQGTGGRNEQFF
TRBJ1-1 TRBV28 NA NA TGTGCCAGCAGTCACAGGCAAGCTTTCTTT CASSHRQAFF
TRBJ1-2 TRBV5-1 NA TRBD1 TGCGCCAGCAGCCCGGGGGACAGGGATTCTTATGGCTACACCTTC CASSPGDRDSYGYTF
TRBJ2-7 TRBV5-1 once NA TGCGCCAGCAGTTCCAAGGGCTACGAGCAGTACTTC CASSSKGYEQYF
TRBJ1-2 TRBV12-3/TRBV12-4 few NA TGTGCCAGCAGTTTATCGGGCTCTGACTATGGCTACACCTTC CASSLSGSDYGYTF
TRBJ2-1 TRBV12-3/TRBV12-4 few TRBD2 TGTGCCAGCAGCACCGGGACTAGCGGGAACTATGAGCAGTTCTTC CASSTGTSGNYEQFF
TRBJ2-2 TRBV5-1 NA NA TGCGCCAGCAGCTTGGGGATATGGCCAGAAACCAACACCGGGGAGCTGTTTTTT CASSLGIWPETNTGELFF
TRBJ2-3 TRBV7-2 few NA TGTGCCAGCAGCCCTGGGTTCGGAGATACGCAGTATTTT CASSPGFGDTQYF
TRBJ2-7 TRBV20-1 few TRBD2 TGCAGTGCTTCACAATCTAGCGGGGGAGCCCCCTACGAGCAGTACTTC CSASQSSGGAPYEQYF
TRBJ2-3 TRBV7-8 few TRBD2 TGTGCCAGCAGCTATAGCGGGGGGGCCGCAGATACGCAGTATTTT CASSYSGGAADTQYF
TRBJ1-2 TRBV9 NA TRBD1 TGTGCCAGCAGCACCCGAACAGGGGGCGATGGCTACACCTTC CASSTRTGGDGYTF
TRBJ1-2 TRBV4-1 many TRBD1 TGCGCCAGCAGCCAGTTCGTCACCGGGACAGGAATTCATATCAACTATGGCTACACCTTC CASSQFVTGTGIHINYGYTF
TRBJ2-3 TRBV7-9 few NA TGTGCCAGCAGCTTAAGGAGGGGCGAATTCACAGATACGCAGTATTTT CASSLRRGEFTDTQYF
TRBJ2-7 TRBV30 few NA TGTGCCTGGGTTGAGACCTACGAGCAGTACTTC CAWVETYEQYF
TRBJ1-2 TRBV25-1 NA NA TGTGCCAGCAGTGAAGGGCTCAACTATGGCTACACCTTC CASSEGLNYGYTF
TRBJ2-1 TRBV7-9 NA NA TGTGCCAGCAGCAGACCAGGGACCCCCCATGAGCAGTTCTTC CASSRPGTPHEQFF
TRBJ1-5 TRBV19 few NA TGTGCCAGTAGTTGGAGGTTTAGCAATCAGCCCCAGCATTTT CASSWRFSNQPQHF
TRBJ2-2 TRBV7-2 NA NA TGTGCCAGCAGTGCAGGGCGCACCGGGGAGCTGTTTTTT CASSAGRTGELFF
TRBJ2-6 TRBV5-1 NA TRBD1 TGCGCCAGCAGCTTGGACGGACAGGGGGCGTCTGGGGCCAACGTCCTGACTTTC CASSLDGQGASGANVLTF
TRBJ1-1 TRBV5-1 NA NA TGCGCCAGCAGCTTGACAGACCCTGGGGACACTGAAGCTTTCTTT CASSLTDPGDTEAFF
TRBJ2-2 TRBV19 NA NA TGTGCCGGCGGACAGCTAAACACCGGGGAGCTGTTTTTT CAGGQLNTGELFF
TRBJ2-6 TRBV13 few NA TGTGCCAGCAGCTTACAGGGGGCCAACGTCCTGACTTTC CASSLQGANVLTF
TRBJ2-7 TRBV2 few NA TGTGCCAGCAGTCTAGAAAGGACAGTTACGAGCGAGCAGTACTTC CASSLERTVTSEQYF
TRBJ2-3 TRBV27 few NA TGTGCCAGCAGTGCGGACAGTGGTGGCCCAGATACGCAGTATTTT CASSADSGGPDTQYF